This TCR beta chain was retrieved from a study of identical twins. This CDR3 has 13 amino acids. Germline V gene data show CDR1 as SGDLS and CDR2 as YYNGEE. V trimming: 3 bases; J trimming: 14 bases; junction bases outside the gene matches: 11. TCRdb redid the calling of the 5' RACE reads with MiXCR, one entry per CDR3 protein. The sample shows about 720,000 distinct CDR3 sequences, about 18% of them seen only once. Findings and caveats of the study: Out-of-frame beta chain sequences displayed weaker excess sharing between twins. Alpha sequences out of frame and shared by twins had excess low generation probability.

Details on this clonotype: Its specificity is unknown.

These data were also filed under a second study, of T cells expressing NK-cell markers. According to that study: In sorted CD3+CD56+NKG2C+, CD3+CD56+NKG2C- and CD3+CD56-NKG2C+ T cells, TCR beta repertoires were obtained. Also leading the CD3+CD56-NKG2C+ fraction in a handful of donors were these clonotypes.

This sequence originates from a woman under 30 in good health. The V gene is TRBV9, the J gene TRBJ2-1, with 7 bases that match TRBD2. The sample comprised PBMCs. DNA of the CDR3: TGTGCCAGCAGCGCCGTGGGGGGGATCCATAAGTTCTTC. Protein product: CASSAVGGIHKFF.